The sample holds many counts of the clone carrying this T cell receptor beta chain. Antigen unknown. In TCRdb, the 5' RACE reads were re-called with MiXCR into one record per CDR3 protein. This table holds about 240,000 distinct CDR3 sequences, roughly 8.6% found once. These data originate in a study of CD8 T cells in ankylosing spondylitis. Study-wide points: Typical of ankylosing spondylitis blood, it appeared, was a TCR beta motif of fewer than ten highly homologous variants.

The length of the CDR3 is 13 residues. V dropped 3 bases and J dropped 4; count of bases not matched to a gene: 3. Looked up from germline, CDR1 is DFQATT and CDR2 is SNEGSKA (reference sequence). Sequenced input: blood, either unsorted or a sorted T cell fraction (not recorded which). This receptor was identified in a male donor with ankylosing spondylitis or in good health (not recorded which). The V call is TRBV20-1, the J call TRBJ2-7; 10 positions agree with TRBD2. CDR3 amino acids: CSARTSGRYEQYF. CDR3 DNA: TGCAGTGCTAGGACTAGCGGGCGATACGAGCAGTACTTC.